A selection of T cell receptor beta chains follows, all from one sample in a study of blood T cell repertoires in COVID-19. Sequencing was performed with immunoSEQ multiplex PCR; in TCRdb, only in-frame clones are kept and a portion is missing. Among 59,000 or so clones listed, 70% to 75% were seen once. What was sequenced was peripheral blood. Receptors were obtained from a woman aged 45-59 years with active or convalescent COVID-19. Each CDR3 is given with its conserved first and last residue.

TRBJ2-5 TRBV10-3 CAIKGREETQYF
TRBJ2-6 TRBV3-1/TRBV3-2 CASSQDRGTGANVLTF
TRBJ1-3 TRBV30 CAGGQGTGNTIYF
TRBJ1-4 TRBV5-1 CASSQGTARSSEKLFF
TRBJ1-2 TRBV11-2 CASSLARGPLYGYTF
TRBJ2-7 TRBV18 CASSPRKARGNEQYF
TRBJ2-7 TRBV3-1/TRBV3-2 CASSRTGGDDYEQYF
TRBJ1-4 TRBV7-6 CASSLVVQGEKLFF
TRBJ2-7 TRBV27 CASRSQLAESYEQYF
TRBJ1-2 TRBV29-1 CSAAGDRGIRSDGYTF
TRBJ2-1 TRBV11-2 CASSLGGSGRYHEQFF
TRBJ2-3 TRBV2 CASSSGRADTQYF
TRBJ1-1 TRBV28 CASKQTEFEAFF
TRBJ1-3 TRBV28 CASRSLQGRNTIYF
TRBJ1-2 TRBV19 CASTIARRDRVVGYTF
TRBJ2-2 TRBV25-1 CASIFRGELFF
TRBJ1-5 TRBV30 CAWTQGSNQPQHF
TRBJ2-7 TRBV28 CASTRRGESTYEQYF
TRBJ1-4 TRBV2 CASRTASTNEKLFF
TRBJ1-4 TRBV5-4 CASSPGGVFEKLFF
TRBJ2-6 TRBV19 CASSRRAAPGSGANVLTF
TRBJ2-1 TRBV11-3 CASSLRTSYNEQFF
TRBJ2-1 TRBV3-1/TRBV3-2 CASSRARGNEQFF
TRBJ1-2 TRBV19 CASTSSGTPNYGYTF
TRBJ2-7 TRBV28 CASSLSGFSYEQYF
TRBJ1-1 TRBV19 CASSIATGGWTEAFF
TRBJ2-2 TRBV11-2 CASSLELAASTGELFF
TRBJ1-6 TRBV9 CASSVWDRGENSPLHF
TRBJ1-5 TRBV19 CASSIGQGRGNQSQHF
TRBJ2-2 TRBV6-6 CASSSSGLAHTGELFF
TRBJ1-6 TRBV27 CASSLYGELRNSPLHF
TRBJ1-2 TRBV6-1 CASSELGEGGYTF
TRBJ2-5 TRBV30 CAWIRAGWETQYF
TRBJ2-5 TRBV3-1/TRBV3-2 CASSQSWRTSAQETQYF
TRBJ2-7 TRBV7-9 CASSSRLLPYEQYF
TRBJ2-3 TRBV18 CASSLGQGAFF
TRBJ2-7 TRBV12-3/TRBV12-4 CASSLRYRGEQYF
TRBJ1-4 TRBV2 CASSGTVRNEKLFF
TRBJ1-3 TRBV7-9 CASWLSGNTIYF
TRBJ2-1 TRBV5-5 CASSPGGLAGNNEQFF
TRBJ1-5 TRBV6-5 CASSPRQSNQPQHF
TRBJ2-3 TRBV7-6 CASSFSGRAADTQYF
TRBJ1-2 TRBV20-1 CSATHQKGYTF